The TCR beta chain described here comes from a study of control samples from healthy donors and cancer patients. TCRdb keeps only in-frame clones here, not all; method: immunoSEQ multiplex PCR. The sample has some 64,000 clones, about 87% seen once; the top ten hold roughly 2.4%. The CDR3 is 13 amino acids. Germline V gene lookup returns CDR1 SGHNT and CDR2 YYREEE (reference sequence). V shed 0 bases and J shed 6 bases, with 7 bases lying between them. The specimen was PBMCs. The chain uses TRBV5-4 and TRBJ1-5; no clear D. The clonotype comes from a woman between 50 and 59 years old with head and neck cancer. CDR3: CASSLALGQPQHF. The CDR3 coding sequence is TGTGCCAGCAGCTTGGCCTTGGGTCAGCCCCAGCATTTT.